A single sample is the source of the 19 T cell receptor beta chains below, sequenced in a study of beta chain features in type 1 diabetes. Study-wide results and limits: Type 1 diabetes patients had moderately but significantly shorter TCRB CDR3s in all four CD4+ subsets.

The antigens these receptors bind are not known. The authors reverse transcribed all of the isolated RNA, so sequencing captured expressed TCRB transcripts. The data were produced by immunoSEQ multiplex PCR, yet TCRdb's version contains in-frame clones alone and is incomplete. The repertoire consists of approximately 160,000 clones, with around 10% occurring once and the leading ten covering around 0.48%. Sequences were obtained from central memory CD4+ T cells from blood. These receptors all stem from a man aged 30-40 years with type 1 diabetes.

This clone was recorded a few times. This CDR3 is CASSYRPTTTTSGANVLTF. DNA for the CDR3: TGTGCCAGCAGTTACCGCCCGACGACAACCACATCTGGGGCCAACGTCCTGACTTTC. The genes are TRBV7-9 and TRBJ2-6; D unclear. The CDR3 loop spans 19 amino acids. Trimming removed 6 bases from V and 1 base from J, with 22 bases in between. Germline V CDR1 and CDR2: SEHNR, FQNEAQ (reference sequence).

The V call is TRBV28, the J call TRBJ2-7, with D possibly being TRBD2 (5 bases). This CDR3 is built from 14 residues. The germline V and J ends were trimmed by 5 bases and 8 bases, with 19 bases remaining between them. The germline CDR1 and CDR2 sequences are MDHEN and SYDVKM. The CDR3 protein is CASSPDTRRSQQYF. The CDR3 DNA sequence: TGTGCCAGCAGTCCCGACACTAGGAGGTCTCAGCAGTACTTC. Combining the CDR3 with reference TRBV28 and TRBJ2-7 gives the whole variable domain DVKVTQSSRYLVKRTGEKVFLECVQDMDHENMFWYRQDPGLGLRLIYFSYDVKMKEKGDIPEGYSVSREKKERFSLILESASTNQTSMYLCASSPDTRRSQQYFGPGTRLTVT.

V and J are TRBV9 and TRBJ2-3; D is perhaps TRBD2 (5 bases). The germline CDR1 and CDR2 sequences are SGDLS and YYNGEE. Trimming shortened V by 0 bases and J by 2 bases, and 10 bases separated the two germline ends. The CDR3 sequence is 15 residues long. CDR3 loop: CASSVGPTTTDTQYF. The CDR3 DNA is TGTGCCAGCAGCGTAGGTCCGACTACCACAGATACGCAGTATTTT.

V and J are TRBV5-1 and TRBJ2-7; possibly TRBD1 for D (5 bases). With 5 bases removed from V and 0 bases from J, the gap between germline ends came to 6 bases. The CDR3 is 12 residues long. Germline CDR1 SGHRS, CDR2 YFSETQ. This CDR3 is CASRTDSYEQYF. The CDR3 DNA is TGCGCCAGCAGGACAGACTCCTACGAGCAGTACTTC.

The chain's CDR3 is CASSQDPAGSYNEQFF. The CDR3 DNA reads TGCGCCAGCAGCCAAGACCCCGCCGGCTCCTACAATGAGCAGTTCTTC. This chain joins TRBV4-1 and TRBJ2-1, with D uncertain. The germline V gene has CDR1 MGHRA and CDR2 YSYEKL. The CDR3 consists of 16 residues. V was cut by 0 bases and J by 0 bases, with 9 bases left in between.

This clone turned up a few times. The chain recombines TRBV29-1 with TRBJ2-1, with D possibly TRBD1 on 6 matching bases. CDR1 is SQVTM and CDR2 is ANQGSEA in the germline V gene. The CDR3 is 13 residues long. The V gene lost 3 bases and the J gene lost 6 bases, with 12 bases spanning the gap. CDR3 loop: CSVDRVGGNEQFF. The CDR3 nucleotides are TGCAGCGTTGACAGGGTAGGGGGCAATGAGCAGTTCTTC.

This clone was observed a handful of times. V is TRBV7-6 and J is TRBJ2-6; the match to TRBD1 covers 8 bases. This CDR3 has 17 residues. With V trimmed by 1 base and J by 2 bases, 4 bases remained unmatched. Germline V gene sequence: CDR1 SGHVS, CDR2 FNYEAQ. This CDR3 is CASSLGKQGAGANVLTF. The CDR3 region has the DNA TGTGCCAGCAGCTTAGGGAAACAGGGGGCTGGGGCCAACGTCCTGACTTTC.

This clone was detected many times. The chain employs TRBV29-1 and TRBJ2-7, with 8 bases aligning to TRBD2. Trimming cost V 6 bases and J 2 bases; bases outside gene matches: 24. CDR1 and CDR2 (germline): SQVTM, ANQGSEA. The CDR3 is 19 amino acids. The CDR3 sequence: CSVRAQGGERESTPYEQYF. The CDR3 DNA sequence: TGCAGCGTCCGAGCTCAGGGAGGGGAGCGGGAGTCGACCCCCTACGAGCAGTACTTC.

The table lists this clone with a few counts. This sequence joins TRBV28 and TRBJ1-1; possible D gene TRBD1, 6 bases. Trimming took off 10 bases at V and 4 bases at J, with 13 bases between the two ends. CDR3 length: 12 amino acids. Germline V gene sequence: CDR1 MDHEN, CDR2 SYDVKM. In nucleotides, the CDR3 is TGTGCCACCCGCCAGGGGTCCACTGAAGCTTTCTTT. The encoded protein is CATRQGSTEAFF.

V is TRBV13 and J is TRBJ2-7; 8 bases line up with TRBD2. Unmatched junction bases numbered 4, after V lost 1 base and J lost 5 bases. CDR3 length: 14 residues. The germline V gene encodes CDR1 PRHDT and CDR2 FYEKMQ (reference sequence). CDR3 in amino acids: CASSLVSGRDEQYF. CDR3 in DNA: TGTGCCAGCAGCTTAGTAAGCGGGAGAGACGAGCAGTACTTC.

The chain uses TRBV7-2 and TRBJ2-7, with a tentative D call TRBD2 (6 bases). This CDR3 is 14 amino acids long. Germline V gene lookup returns CDR1 SGHTA and CDR2 FQGNSA. The V end lost 1 base, the J end lost 2 bases, and 9 bases lay between the germline ends. In nucleotides, the CDR3 is TGTGCCAGCAGCTTAGGGACTATGACCTACGAGCAGTACTTC. Amino acid sequence: CASSLGTMTYEQYF. The variable domain in full, with the rest retrieved from reference TRBV7-2 and TRBJ2-7, is GAGVSQSPSNKVTEKGKDVELRCDPISGHTALYWYRQSLGQGLEFLIYFQGNSAPDKSGLPSDRFSAERTGGSVSTLTIQRTQQEDSAVYLCASSLGTMTYEQYFGPGTRLTVT.

The gene calls are TRBV5-4 and TRBJ2-3; 10 bases match TRBD2. Germline loops: CDR1 SGHNT, CDR2 YYREEE (reference sequence). With 1 base clipped from V and 3 bases from J, the junction kept 8 bases outside the gene matches. The CDR3 extends over 17 amino acids. The CDR3: CASSLYYVTSGTDTQYF. The CDR3, as DNA: TGTGCCAGCAGCTTGTATTATGTGACTAGCGGGACAGATACGCAGTATTTT.

This clone was counted many times. The chain combines TRBV19 with TRBJ1-4, with no clear D. V gave up 4 bases and J gave up 8 bases, with 8 bases separating them. The germline gives CDR1 LNHDA, CDR2 SQIVND (reference sequence). The CDR3 covers 12 residues. CDR3 region: CASSNLAEKLFF. Written as DNA, the CDR3 is TGTGCCAGTAGTAATTTGGCCGAAAAACTGTTTTTT.

This clone was observed a handful of times. The chain joins TRBV11-1 to TRBJ2-7; 7 bases map to TRBD2. CDR3 size: 14 residues. Germline assignment: CDR1 SGHAT and CDR2 FQDESV (reference sequence). J gave up 6 bases and V 1 base, and 6 bases lay outside the gene matches. Written as DNA, the CDR3 is TGTGCCAGCAGCTTAGACGGTCCGGGAGGCGAGCAGTACTTC. Translating it yields CASSLDGPGGEQYF.

The V and J genes are TRBV18 and TRBJ2-7; 7 bases are shared with TRBD2. In germline, CDR1 is KGHSH, CDR2 LQKENI. J was trimmed by 4 bases and V by 5 bases; bases with no gene match: 5. The CDR3 runs to 13 residues. CDR3 loop: CASSSPSGYEQYF. CDR3 bases: TGTGCCAGCTCATCTCCTAGCGGATACGAGCAGTACTTC.

The rearrangement uses TRBV28 and TRBJ2-1; 9 bases align to TRBD2. Germline values: CDR1 MDHEN, CDR2 SYDVKM. The J segment lost 3 bases and the V segment lost 5 bases, leaving 14 bases of the junction unmatched. This CDR3 contains 18 residues. The CDR3, as DNA: TGTGCCAGCAGTCGGGTGGGAAGTTTACTAGCGGGCTACAATGAGCAGTTCTTC. This codes for CASSRVGSLLAGYNEQFF.

This clone was recorded a few times. V is TRBV7-9 and J is TRBJ1-5; TRBD1 might be the D (5 bases). Germline V gives CDR1 SEHNR, CDR2 FQNEAQ (reference sequence). The CDR3 covers 14 residues. V dropped 1 base and J dropped 3 bases, with 7 bases sitting between them. CDR3 in amino acids: CASSLEGSNQPQHF. The CDR3 DNA follows: TGTGCCAGCAGCTTAGAGGGGTCCAATCAGCCCCAGCATTTT.

This rearrangement joins TRBV14 to TRBJ1-2; D remains unclear. The germline V gene encodes CDR1 SGHDN and CDR2 FVKESK. The CDR3 totals 16 residues. The V gene lost 4 bases and the J gene lost 8 bases, with 23 bases spanning the gap. The DNA of the CDR3 is TGTGCCAGCAGCCCCCCCTCGGGAGTCGCCTCGGGAGGCTACACCTTC. Translated, it gives CASSPPSGVASGGYTF.

V is TRBV21-1 and J is TRBJ2-1; the D call in the table, TRBD2, was not verified against the DNA. TRBV21-1 is listed as a pseudogene. There are 18 residues in the CDR3. The CDR3 sequence: CASSTIELGTSGTREQFF. The CDR3 nucleotides read TGTGCCAGCAGCACGATCGAATTGGGGACTAGCGGGACTAGAGAGCAGTTCTTC.